This is a list of T cell receptor beta chains from one sample in a study of cytomegalovirus exposure and HLA in healthy donors. The data were produced by immunoSEQ multiplex PCR, yet TCRdb's version contains in-frame clones alone and is incomplete. The sample lists some 60,000 clones, roughly 87% seen once, with about 10% in the top ten. Sequenced: PBMCs. The receptors come from a female donor in good health and CMV-seronegative. CDR3s include the opening cysteine and the closing phenylalanine or tryptophan. Fields, in order: V gene, clone size, J gene, D gene, CDR3 DNA, CDR3 protein. The D gene is left open where the match is weak. The size of a clone is reported for some rows only, either as once, few or many, or as a class for expanded clones.

TRBV2,NA,TRBJ2-7,NA,TGTGCCAGCAGTTCACTAGTCGAGCAGTACTTC,CASSSLVEQYF
TRBV2,NA,TRBJ1-5,NA,TGTGCCAGCGCGGCCCCTGGAGATCAGCCCCAGCATTTT,CASAAPGDQPQHF
TRBV4-3,NA,TRBJ2-7,TRBD1,TGCGCCAGCAGCCAAGCCGGGACAGGGGTAGGCGAGCAGTACTTC,CASSQAGTGVGEQYF
TRBV28,NA,TRBJ1-4,TRBD1,TGTGCCAGCAGTCGACAGGGTGGGAAACTGTTTTTT,CASSRQGGKLFF
TRBV10-3,NA,TRBJ1-2,TRBD1,TGTGCCATCAGTGAGGGTACAACAGGGGCAGGCTACACCTTC,CAISEGTTGAGYTF
TRBV2,NA,TRBJ2-7,NA,TGTGCCAGCAGTGAAGGCTCAGGGGTGACCCTGTACGAGCAGTACTTC,CASSEGSGVTLYEQYF
TRBV10-3,NA,TRBJ1-5,NA,TGTGCCATCAGCACAGATAGCAATCAGCCCCAGCATTTT,CAISTDSNQPQHF
TRBV5-1,NA,TRBJ2-3,TRBD1,TGCGCCAGCAGCACATCAGGGGGCGGGCAGTATTTT,CASSTSGGGQYF
TRBV15,few,TRBJ2-1,TRBD2,TGTGCCACCAGCAGAGATAGAGTAGCGGGAGGCTACAATGAGCAGTTCTTC,CATSRDRVAGGYNEQFF
TRBV27,NA,TRBJ2-7,NA,TGTGCCAGCAGTCCGGTCCGGGAACCCCCGAACGAGCAGTACTTC,CASSPVREPPNEQYF
TRBV9,NA,TRBJ2-1,TRBD2,TGTGCCAGCAGCGTAGGGCTAGCGGGGCCCGCTTCTAGGGATGAGCAGTTCTTC,CASSVGLAGPASRDEQFF
TRBV29-1,NA,TRBJ2-5,TRBD2,TGCAGCGTTGTGCCTAGCGGTGGGGGTGGGGAGACCCAGTACTTC,CSVVPSGGGGETQYF
TRBV5-4,NA,TRBJ1-1,NA,TGTGCCAGCAGCTTGGTGGGCCGTAGAAACACTGAAGCTTTCTTT,CASSLVGRRNTEAFF
TRBV7-2,NA,TRBJ2-7,TRBD2,TGTGCCAGCAGTCGGTCGTTAGCGGGAGGTCCCTACGAGCAGTACTTC,CASSRSLAGGPYEQYF
TRBV6-4,NA,TRBJ1-5,TRBD1,TGTGCCAGCAGTGCCGGGACAGGGGTAGGTCAGCCCCAGCATTTT,CASSAGTGVGQPQHF
TRBV19,NA,TRBJ2-7,TRBD2,TGTGCCAGTAGTATAGTTAGCGGGGCCAACTACGAGCAGTACTTC,CASSIVSGANYEQYF
TRBV9,few,TRBJ2-1,TRBD2,TGTGCCAGCAGCTCCGACCGCGGGGGGTACAATGAGCAGTTCTTC,CASSSDRGGYNEQFF
TRBV4-1,NA,TRBJ1-6,NA,TGCGCCAGCAGCCAAGGAACATTAGGCCAGGGTAATTCACCCCTCCACTTT,CASSQGTLGQGNSPLHF
TRBV11-2,NA,TRBJ2-5,NA,TGTGCCAGCAGCTTAATCTGGGGAGTCCAAGAGACCCAGTACTTC,CASSLIWGVQETQYF
TRBV9,NA,TRBJ1-5,NA,TGTGCCAGCAGTGACGACAGTAGCAATCAGCCCCAGCATTTT,CASSDDSSNQPQHF
TRBV5-5,once,TRBJ2-5,NA,TGTGCCAGCAGCACACAAGAGACCCAGTACTTC,CASSTQETQYF
TRBV23-1,NA,TRBJ2-1,TRBD2,TGCGCCAGCTGCCGGGAGCTAGCGGTGAACAATGAGCAGTTCTTC,CASCRELAVNNEQFF
TRBV15,NA,TRBJ2-3,TRBD2,TGTGCCACCAGCGGCGGGGGGAAAGAATATACGCAGTATTTT,CATSGGGKEYTQYF
TRBV15,NA,TRBJ1-1,NA,TGTGCCACCAGCAGAGGTGGGAGCCTCAACACTGAAGCTTTCTTT,CATSRGGSLNTEAFF
TRBV6-1,NA,TRBJ2-1,TRBD1,TGTGCCAGTTCCGGGACAGACTCCTACAATGAGCAGTTCTTC,CASSGTDSYNEQFF
TRBV4-1,NA,TRBJ2-3,TRBD2,TGCGCCAGCAACCTAGCGGGGACCCAGGATACGCAGTATTTT,CASNLAGTQDTQYF
TRBV28,NA,TRBJ1-3,NA,TGTGCCAGCAGTAGCCGCCTGAGTGGTTATAGAAACACCATATATTTT,CASSSRLSGYRNTIYF
TRBV6-1,NA,TRBJ2-7,TRBD1,TGTGCCAGCAGTGAAAGCAGGGGGCTATCCTACGAGCAGTACTTC,CASSESRGLSYEQYF
TRBV27,NA,TRBJ2-1,TRBD2,TGTGCCAGCAGCTCCGGGACTAGCGGGATCAATGAGCAGTTCTTC,CASSSGTSGINEQFF
TRBV27,NA,TRBJ2-7,TRBD2,TGTGCCAGCAGTTTTTTGCGGGGGGGCGACGAGCAGTACTTC,CASSFLRGGDEQYF
TRBV9,once,TRBJ2-1,TRBD2,TGTGCCAGCAGCTCACGGGGGGGCTCCTACAATGAGCAGTTCTTC,CASSSRGGSYNEQFF
TRBV9,NA,TRBJ2-1,NA,TGTGCCAGCAGCGCCAGGGGGGCCACTTTCAATGAGCAGTTCTTC,CASSARGATFNEQFF
TRBV6-5,NA,TRBJ2-3,TRBD1,TGTGCCAGCAGTTATTTCGGGACAGGGGGAGATACGCAGTATTTT,CASSYFGTGGDTQYF